This T cell receptor beta chain was profiled in a study of identical twins. TCRdb passed the 5' RACE reads through MiXCR, listing each CDR3 protein once. The data hold 1,800,000 or so distinct CDR3 sequences, with roughly 35% observed a single time. Notes on the study in general: Among beta out-of-frame sequences, excess sharing between twins appeared weaker. Beta clonotypes that were abundant in cord blood contained fewer insertions, a pattern absent from memory repertoires.

The CDR3 sequence is 15 residues long. Germline CDR1 DFQATT, CDR2 SNEGSKA (reference sequence). V was pared by 5 bases and J by 0 bases, with 14 bases between. Of note for this clonotype: Its antigen remains unidentified.

The chain recombines TRBV20-1 with TRBJ2-1, with D maybe TRBD2 (6 bases). Sequenced: cord blood. The TCR sequence derives from a newborn girl in good health. The CDR3 nucleotides are TGCAGTGCTGGGAAACTGGGGGGCTCCTACAATGAGCAGTTCTTC. Residues: CSAGKLGGSYNEQFF.